This T cell receptor beta chain was identified in a study of T cell repertoires in cytomegalovirus infection. At the level of the study: HLA-C-restricted CMV epitopes, recently identified, and well-studied HLA-B-restricted ones were used by the study. Matching HLA type and CMV infection were both indicated by public TCR beta signatures.

Germline CDR1 LGHDT, CDR2 YNNKEL (reference sequence). V was cut by 0 bases and J by 2 bases, with 12 bases left in between. CDR3 length: 16 amino acids. General study findings and limits: HLA-C-restricted CMV clonotypes gave the most frequent clonotype in two of eight donors.

Using its own MiXCR run on the reads, TCRdb lists one record per CDR3 protein. The sample lists 830,000 or so distinct CDR3 sequences, less than 35% occurring once. With respect to this clonotype: Its antigen is currently unknown.

Sample: cultured CD8+ T cells from PBMCs, taken from culture after CMV antigen stimulation. This TCR came from a human donor in good health (CMV status not recorded). Some clones in this sample may be carry-over from other donors' samples. The rearrangement uses TRBV3-1 and TRBJ2-3; maybe TRBD2 (5 bases). The DNA of the CDR3 is TGTGCCAGCAGCCAAGAAGAGGGTTTTACCACAGATACGCAGTATTTT. Protein: CASSQEEGFTTDTQYF.